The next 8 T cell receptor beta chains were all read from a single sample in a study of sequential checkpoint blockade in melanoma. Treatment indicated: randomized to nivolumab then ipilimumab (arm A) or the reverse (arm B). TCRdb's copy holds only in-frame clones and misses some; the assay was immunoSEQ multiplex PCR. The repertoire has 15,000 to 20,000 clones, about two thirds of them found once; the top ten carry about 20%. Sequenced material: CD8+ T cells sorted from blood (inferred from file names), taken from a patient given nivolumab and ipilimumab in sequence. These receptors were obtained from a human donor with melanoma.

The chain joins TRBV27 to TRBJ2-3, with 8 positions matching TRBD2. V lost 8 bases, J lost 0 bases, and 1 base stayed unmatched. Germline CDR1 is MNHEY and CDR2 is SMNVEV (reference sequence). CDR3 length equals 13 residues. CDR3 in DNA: TGTGCCAGCCGGACTAGCAGCACAGATACGCAGTATTTT. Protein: CASRTSSTDTQYF.

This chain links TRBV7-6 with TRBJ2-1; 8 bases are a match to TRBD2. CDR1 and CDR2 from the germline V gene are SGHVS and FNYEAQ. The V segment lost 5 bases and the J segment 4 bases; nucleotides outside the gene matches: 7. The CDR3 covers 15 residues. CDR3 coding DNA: TGTGCCAGCAGCCTGAGGACTAGCCCTTACAATGAGCAGTTCTTC. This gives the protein CASSLRTSPYNEQFF.

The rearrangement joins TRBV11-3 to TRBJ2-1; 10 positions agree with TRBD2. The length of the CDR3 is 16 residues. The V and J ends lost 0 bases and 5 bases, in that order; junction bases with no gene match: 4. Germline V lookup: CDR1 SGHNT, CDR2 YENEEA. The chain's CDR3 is CASSLDDTSGNNEQFF. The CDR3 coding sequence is TGTGCCAGCAGCTTAGATGACACTAGCGGGAACAATGAGCAGTTCTTC.

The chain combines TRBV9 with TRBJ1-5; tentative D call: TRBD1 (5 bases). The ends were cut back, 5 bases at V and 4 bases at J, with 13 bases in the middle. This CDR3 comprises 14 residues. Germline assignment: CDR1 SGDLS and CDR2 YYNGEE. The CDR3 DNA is TGTGCCAGCAGTCCCCAGGGCTGGAATCAGCCCCAGCATTTT. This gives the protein CASSPQGWNQPQHF.

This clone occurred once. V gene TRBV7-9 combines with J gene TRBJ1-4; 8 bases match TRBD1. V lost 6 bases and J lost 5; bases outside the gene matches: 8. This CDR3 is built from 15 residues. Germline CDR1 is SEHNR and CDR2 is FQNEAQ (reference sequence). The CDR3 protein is CASSLRTGRNEKLFF. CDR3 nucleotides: TGTGCCAGCAGTCTCCGGACAGGGCGAAATGAAAAACTGTTTTTT.

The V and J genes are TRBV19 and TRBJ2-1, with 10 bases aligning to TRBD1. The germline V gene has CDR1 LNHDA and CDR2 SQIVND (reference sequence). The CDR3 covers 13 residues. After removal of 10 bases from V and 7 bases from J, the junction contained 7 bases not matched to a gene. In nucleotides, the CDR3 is TGTGCCACCCGGGACAGGGGTCGAAATGAGCAGTTCTTC. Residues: CATRDRGRNEQFF. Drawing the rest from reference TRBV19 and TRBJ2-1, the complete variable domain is DGGITQSPKYLFRKEGQNVTLSCEQNLNHDAMYWYRQDPGQGLRLIYYSQIVNDFQKGDIAEGYSVSREKKESFPLTVTSAQKNPTAFYLCATRDRGRNEQFFGPGTRLTVL.

Here the CDR3 reads CASSVLRGKKYEQYF. For the CDR3, the DNA is TGTGCCAGCAGCGTACTCAGGGGGAAGAAGTACGAGCAGTACTTC. This rearrangement joins TRBV5-6 to TRBJ2-7; 7 nucleotides line up with TRBD1. This CDR3 comprises 15 residues. CDR1 is SGHDT, CDR2 YYEEEE, per germline. Trimming removed 4 bases from V and 4 bases from J; junction bases left unmatched: 11. Full variable domain (missing parts from reference TRBV5-6 and TRBJ2-7): DAGVTQSPTHLIKTRGQQVTLRCSPKSGHDTVSWYQQALGQGPQFIFQYYEEEERQRGNFPDRFSGHQFPNYSSELNVNALLLGDSALYLCASSVLRGKKYEQYFGPGTRLTVT.

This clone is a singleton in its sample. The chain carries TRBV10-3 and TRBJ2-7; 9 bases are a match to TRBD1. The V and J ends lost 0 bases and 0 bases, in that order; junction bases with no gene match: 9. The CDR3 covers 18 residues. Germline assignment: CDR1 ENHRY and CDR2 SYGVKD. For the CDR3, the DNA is TGTGCCATCAGTGAGTCGGGGACAGGGTCTCTTAGCTCCTACGAGCAGTACTTC. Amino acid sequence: CAISESGTGSLSSYEQYF.